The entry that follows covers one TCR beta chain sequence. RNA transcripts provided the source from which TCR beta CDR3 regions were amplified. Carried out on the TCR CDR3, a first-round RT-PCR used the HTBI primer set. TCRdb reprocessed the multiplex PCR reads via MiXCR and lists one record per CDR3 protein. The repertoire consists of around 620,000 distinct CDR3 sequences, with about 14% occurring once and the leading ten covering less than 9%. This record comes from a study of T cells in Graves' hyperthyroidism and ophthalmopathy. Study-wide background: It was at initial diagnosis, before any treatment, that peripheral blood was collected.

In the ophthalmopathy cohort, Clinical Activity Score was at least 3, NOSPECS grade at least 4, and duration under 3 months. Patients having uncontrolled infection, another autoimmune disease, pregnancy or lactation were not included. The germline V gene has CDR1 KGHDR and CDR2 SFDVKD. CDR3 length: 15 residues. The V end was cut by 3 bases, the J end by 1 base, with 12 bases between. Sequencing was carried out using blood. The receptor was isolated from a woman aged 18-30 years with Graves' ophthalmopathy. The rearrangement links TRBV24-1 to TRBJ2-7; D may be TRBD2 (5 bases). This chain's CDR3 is CATSDLERDSYEQYF. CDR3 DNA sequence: TGTGCCACCAGTGATCTCGAACGGGATTCCTACGAGCAGTACTTC.